Below, 14 T cell receptor beta chains from the same sample are listed, as sequenced in a study of cytomegalovirus exposure and HLA in healthy donors (dated by TCRdb to about 2017). To prepare the library, the immunoSEQ multiplex PCR assay was applied. For the multiplex PCR, a mixture combining 60 forward primers for TCR Vbeta segments and 13 reverse primers for TCR Jbeta segments was used. Imported from immuneACCESS, the table was reduced by TCRdb to in-frame sequences with V and J called. These copies leave out some clones; in studies compared against another copy, an unresolved V gene accounts for under half, and the cause of the remainder is not known. The sample contains 95,000 to 150,000 clones, 74% of them found a single time. The ten most abundant clones make up 3.5% to 4.5% of the sample. The sample taken for sequencing was PBMCs. Every receptor here comes from a man in his forties in good health and CMV-seropositive.

The chain couples TRBV11-2 to TRBJ2-1; 9 positions agree with TRBD2. CDR1 and CDR2 from the germline V gene are SGHAT and FQNNGV. V shed 0 bases and J 4 bases; nucleotides not matched to a gene: 4. The CDR3 consists of 16 residues. The CDR3 region has the DNA TGTGCCAGCAGCTTAGAAAGCGGGGGGACTTACAATGAGCAGTTCTTC. This gives the protein CASSLESGGTYNEQFF.

The V gene is TRBV7-2, the J gene TRBJ2-7; 7 nucleotides align to TRBD2. Germline trimming cut 8 bases from V and 7 bases from J; bases unmatched to any gene: 17. The germline V gene encodes CDR1 SGHTA and CDR2 FQGNSA. The CDR3 sequence is 15 residues long. DNA for the CDR3: TGTGCCAGCGAATCGGGGGGAGGCCTTCACTCGGAGCAGTACTTC. Its protein product is CASESGGGLHSEQYF.

This clone was detected a few times. V gene TRBV28 combines with J gene TRBJ1-1, with D hard to call. The germline CDR1 and CDR2 sequences are MDHEN and SYDVKM. V was shortened by 5 bases and J by 11 bases, with 15 bases between the two germline ends. This CDR3 is 12 amino acids long. The DNA of the CDR3 is TGTGCCAGCAGTAGTCGACTTCGCCGGGCTTTCTTT. Translated, it gives CASSSRLRRAFF. Full variable domain (missing parts from reference TRBV28 and TRBJ1-1): DVKVTQSSRYLVKRTGEKVFLECVQDMDHENMFWYRQDPGLGLRLIYFSYDVKMKEKGDIPEGYSVSREKKERFSLILESASTNQTSMYLCASSSRLRRAFFGQGTRLTVV.

This clone was seen a handful of times. The chain carries TRBV7-6 and TRBJ2-3; 9 bases agree with TRBD2. J lost 2 bases, V lost 6 bases, and 6 bases had no gene match. This CDR3 has 15 residues. The germline gives CDR1 SGHVS, CDR2 FNYEAQ. The CDR3 region has the DNA TGTGCCAGCAGTCGGCTAGCGGGGTACACAGATACGCAGTATTTT. This sequence encodes CASSRLAGYTDTQYF.

The gene calls are TRBV27 and TRBJ1-2, with 9 bases lining up with TRBD1. The germline CDR1 and CDR2 sequences are MNHEY and SMNVEV (reference sequence). V shed 2 bases and J 0 bases; nucleotides not matched to a gene: 4. This CDR3 region has 16 residues. The CDR3 loop reads CASSLDRTGANYGYTF. DNA for the CDR3: TGTGCCAGCAGTTTAGACCGGACAGGGGCTAACTATGGCTACACCTTC.

The chain links TRBV7-2 to TRBJ2-7; 8 bases are a match to TRBD1. CDR1 SGHTA and CDR2 FQGNSA come from the germline V gene. CDR3 size: 14 residues. The trim removed 3 bases at V and 3 bases at J, leaving 4 bases unmatched. CDR3 loop: CASSLGTGLYEQYF. The DNA for the CDR3 is TGTGCCAGCAGCTTGGGGACAGGCCTCTACGAGCAGTACTTC.

This chain uses TRBV29-1 with TRBJ2-5, with 9 bases matching TRBD2. There are 14 residues in the CDR3. J gave up 4 bases and V 7 bases, and 10 bases lay outside the gene matches. Germline V lookup: CDR1 SQVTM, CDR2 ANQGSEA. The CDR3 spells CSASYSGRTETQYF. The CDR3 coding sequence is TGCAGCGCGTCCTACAGCGGGAGGACAGAGACCCAGTACTTC.

This clone has just a few counts. The chain recombines TRBV14 with TRBJ2-1; 13 nucleotides align to TRBD2. Germline CDR1 reads SGHDN; CDR2 reads FVKESK. CDR3 length: 16 amino acids. With 5 bases clipped from V and 6 bases from J, the junction kept 7 bases outside the gene matches. The CDR3 DNA reads as TGTGCCAGCAGCTGGGGACTAGCGGGGCCAGGCAATGAGCAGTTCTTC. Translating gives CASSWGLAGPGNEQFF.

This clone was seen only once. The CDR3 region is CASSSGLAGGADTQYF. The CDR3 DNA reads as TGTGCCAGCAGCTCCGGACTAGCGGGGGGTGCGGATACGCAGTATTTT. The chain recombines TRBV7-2 with TRBJ2-3; 14 bases match TRBD2. With V trimmed by 4 bases and J by 6 bases, 6 bases remained unmatched. Germline V lookup: CDR1 SGHTA, CDR2 FQGNSA. The CDR3 loop spans 16 amino acids. Drawing the rest from reference TRBV7-2 and TRBJ2-3, the complete variable domain is GAGVSQSPSNKVTEKGKDVELRCDPISGHTALYWYRQSLGQGLEFLIYFQGNSAPDKSGLPSDRFSAERTGGSVSTLTIQRTQQEDSAVYLCASSSGLAGGADTQYFGPGTRLTVL.

The genes are TRBV30 and TRBJ1-3; the D gene is possibly TRBD1 (6 bases). V gave up 5 bases and J gave up 0 bases, with 20 bases separating them. The CDR3 length is 17 residues. Germline CDR1 reads GTSNPN; CDR2 reads SVGIG (reference sequence). The CDR3 protein is CAWGQFWGPSSGNTIYF. The CDR3 DNA is TGTGCCTGGGGGCAATTCTGGGGGCCGAGCTCTGGAAACACCATATATTTT.

A few counts support this clone. V gene TRBV19 combines with J gene TRBJ2-7, with TRBD1 matching over 9 bases. J lost 6 bases, V lost 5 bases, and 8 bases had no gene match. The CDR3 has 14 amino acids. In germline, CDR1 is LNHDA, CDR2 SQIVND (reference sequence). The DNA of the CDR3 is TGTGCCAGTAGTTCCGGGACAGGGAACCTCGAGCAGTACTTC. This gives the protein CASSSGTGNLEQYF.

The chain has TRBV29-1 and TRBJ1-3, with D possibly TRBD1 on 5 matching bases. V was cut by 4 bases and J by 2 bases, with 12 bases left in between. Germline V gene lookup returns CDR1 SQVTM and CDR2 ANQGSEA. This CDR3 comprises 14 residues. The CDR3 sequence: CSVGLGGAGNTIYF. The CDR3, as DNA: TGCAGCGTTGGCCTCGGGGGGGCTGGAAACACCATATATTTT.

The chain joins TRBV19 to TRBJ1-2; D is unclear. In germline, CDR1 is LNHDA, CDR2 SQIVND (reference sequence). The germline V and J ends were trimmed by 2 bases and 2 bases, with 6 bases remaining between them. The CDR3 is 13 residues long. The CDR3: CASSIIENYGYTF. CDR3 sequence (DNA): TGTGCCAGTAGTATAATAGAAAACTATGGCTACACCTTC.

The CDR3 region has the DNA TGTGCCAGCAGTTACCCGGGACAGGGGAAAAGCGGCTACACCTTC. The encoded protein is CASSYPGQGKSGYTF. The chain recombines TRBV6-5 with TRBJ1-2; 10 bases are shared with TRBD1. With V trimmed by 2 bases and J by 8 bases, 8 bases remained unmatched. CDR1 is MNHEY, CDR2 SVGAGI, per germline. This CDR3 comprises 15 residues.